These 18 T cell receptor beta chains share one sample of origin, sequenced in a study of blood T cell repertoires in COVID-19. Profiling relied on immunoSEQ multiplex PCR, and the TCRdb table lists in-frame clones only, not all of them. In the table there are approximately 180,000 clones, 87% of which are singletons. Sequences were obtained from peripheral blood. The receptors stem from a woman in her 70s with COVID-19, enrolled during active disease.

This chain joins TRBV28 and TRBJ2-2, with 7 bases identical to TRBD2. V lost 7 bases and J lost 4; bases outside the gene matches: 6. The germline V gene has CDR1 MDHEN and CDR2 SYDVKM. The CDR3 loop spans 14 amino acids. The CDR3 is CASISGGGTGELFF. The DNA for the CDR3 is TGTGCCAGCATTTCGGGGGGTGGCACCGGGGAGCTGTTTTTT.

In its sample, this clone was seen a few times. This chain joins TRBV18 and TRBJ1-2; D gene uncertain. The germline gives CDR1 KGHSH, CDR2 LQKENI. Trimming removed 8 bases from V and 1 base from J, with 17 bases in between. This CDR3 spans 15 amino acids. The CDR3 DNA is TGTGCCAGCCACCCACCGAGCACCATTAACTATGGCTACACCTTC. It encodes CASHPPSTINYGYTF.

The count of this clone is one. This chain joins TRBV29-1 and TRBJ2-1, with TRBD1 identical over 10 bases. CDR1 and CDR2 from the germline V gene are SQVTM and ANQGSEA. CDR3 length equals 14 residues. V lost 4 bases, J lost 4 bases, and 4 bases stayed unmatched. CDR3 residues: CSVVSDRGYNEQFF. The CDR3 DNA follows: TGCAGCGTTGTATCGGACAGGGGGTACAATGAGCAGTTCTTC.

The chain recombines TRBV7-2 with TRBJ2-1; TRBD2 matches 9 bases. With 4 bases clipped from V and 5 bases from J, the junction kept 6 bases outside the gene matches. This CDR3 has 15 amino acids. Germline V gives CDR1 SGHTA, CDR2 FQGNSA. In DNA, the CDR3 is TGTGCCAGCAGCTATGTAGCGGGGGTACACAATGAGCAGTTCTTC. Protein sequence: CASSYVAGVHNEQFF.

This rearrangement joins TRBV3-1 (or the pseudogene TRBV3-2) to TRBJ2-7; the match to TRBD1 covers 10 bases. Germline-derived CDR1 and CDR2 are LGHDT and YNNKEL (reference sequence). After removal of 4 bases from V and 11 bases from J, the junction contained 14 bases not matched to a gene. CDR3 size: 15 residues. CDR3 residues: CASSLGTGTGDREYF. CDR3 sequence (DNA): TGTGCCAGCAGCCTAGGAACCGGGACAGGGGATAGAGAGTACTTC.

The chain uses TRBV18 and TRBJ2-7; weak D call: TRBD1 (5 bases). The CDR3 runs 14 residues. V lost 1 base and J 0 bases, leaving 7 bases between the germline ends. CDR1 KGHSH and CDR2 LQKENI come from the germline V gene. CDR3 nucleotides: TGTGCCAGCTCACCACAACAGGACTCCTACGAGCAGTACTTC. As protein: CASSPQQDSYEQYF.

The J gene is TRBJ2-2, the V gene TRBV5-1; 8 nucleotides match TRBD1. The V gene's germline CDR1 is SGHRS and CDR2 YFSETQ. V dropped 2 bases and J dropped 4; count of bases not matched to a gene: 7. CDR3 length equals 16 residues. The CDR3 region is CASSFRTGSATGELFF. The CDR3 DNA sequence: TGCGCCAGCAGCTTCAGGACAGGGTCGGCCACCGGGGAGCTGTTTTTT.

This clone appeared a single time. The J gene is TRBJ2-1, the V gene TRBV19; D ambiguous. The ends were cut back, 1 base at V and 8 bases at J, with 9 bases in the middle. The CDR3 runs 13 residues. Germline CDR1 reads LNHDA; CDR2 reads SQIVND (reference sequence). This CDR3 reads CASSIGLPDEQFF. DNA of the CDR3: TGTGCCAGTAGTATAGGTCTGCCGGATGAGCAGTTCTTC.

The genes are TRBV25-1 and TRBJ1-3, with D hard to call. The CDR3 extends over 17 amino acids. V was clipped by 0 bases and J by 2 bases, with 14 bases between them. The germline gives CDR1 MGHDK, CDR2 SYGVNS. CDR3 residues: CASSEYPRGEAGNTIYF. As DNA, the CDR3 is TGTGCCAGCAGTGAATATCCTCGGGGAGAAGCTGGAAACACCATATATTTT.

CDR3: CASSANTPASFF. DNA for the CDR3: TGTGCCAGCAGCGCGAACACCCCAGCGTCTTTCTTT. This sequence joins TRBV11-3 and TRBJ1-1, with D uncertain. Germline V gene lookup returns CDR1 SGHNT and CDR2 YENEEA. V was pared by 5 bases and J by 12 bases, with 16 bases between. The CDR3 is 12 residues long.

This rearrangement joins TRBV9 to TRBJ1-4, with D possibly being TRBD1 (5 bases). The V end was cut by 4 bases, the J end by 5 bases, with 9 bases between. Germline V gene data show CDR1 as SGDLS and CDR2 as YYNGEE. CDR3 length equals 13 residues. The chain's CDR3 is CASSSPGNEKLFF. Here the CDR3 DNA reads TGTGCCAGCAGCTCCCCAGGGAATGAAAAACTGTTTTTT.

A note on this clone: No conserved phenylalanine or tryptophan is present at the end of the CDR3, so a read error is the likely explanation. No DNA is shown, since the ends of the CDR3 on it are uncertain; the CDR3 is the one TCRdb lists. CDR3 sequence reads: CASSSTDPTSGRAT. The V and J genes are TRBV28 and TRBJ2-4; the table names TRBD2, a call not compared with the DNA. The germline V gene has CDR1 MDHEN and CDR2 SYDVKM. Ends included, the CDR3 has 14 residues.

Of note for this clone: The same CDR3 can be traced to other DNA sequences in this sample. This sequence joins TRBV5-1 and TRBJ2-3; D gene uncertain. Germline loops: CDR1 SGHRS, CDR2 YFSETQ. Trimming took 0 bases from V and 0 from J, leaving 5 bases between them. The CDR3 runs to 14 residues. The CDR3 coding sequence is TGCGCCAGCAGCTTGGGGCAGAGCACAGATACGCAGTATTTT. Translated, it gives CASSLGQSTDTQYF.

There are a few counts of this clone. The chain combines TRBV29-1 with TRBJ1-1; D unresolved. With 3 bases removed from V and 4 bases from J, the gap between germline ends came to 12 bases. Germline CDR1 and CDR2: SQVTM and ANQGSEA. This CDR3 region has 13 residues. CDR3 bases: TGCAGCGTTGATGGAGGAGGGCTCACTGAAGCTTTCTTT. Translating it yields CSVDGGGLTEAFF.

The chain combines TRBV4-1 with TRBJ2-7, with a possible D match to TRBD2 (6 bases). This CDR3 spans 15 amino acids. Germline lookup yields CDR1 MGHRA and CDR2 YSYEKL. Deletions cut 1 base from V and 2 bases from J, with 12 bases between. CDR3 sequence reads: CASSQGAGFTYEQYF. The CDR3 DNA reads as TGCGCCAGCAGCCAAGGGGCGGGATTCACCTACGAGCAGTACTTC.

V is TRBV30 and J is TRBJ2-7; D uncertain. This CDR3 has 11 amino acids. V lost 4 bases and J 5 bases, leaving 9 bases between the germline ends. Germline CDR1 reads GTSNPN; CDR2 reads SVGIG (reference sequence). The CDR3 loop is CAWTGSDEQYF. The CDR3 coding sequence is TGTGCCTGGACTGGCTCAGACGAGCAGTACTTC.

The rearrangement links TRBV7-2 to TRBJ1-6; D not certain. The CDR3 loop spans 16 amino acids. The germline gives CDR1 SGHTA, CDR2 FQGNSA. Trimming pared 3 bases from V and 4 bases from J, leaving 13 bases between. The DNA of the CDR3 is TGTGCCAGCAGCTTTTCCAAAGGCGGATATAATTCACCCCTCCACTTT. This encodes CASSFSKGGYNSPLHF.

This rearrangement joins TRBV30 to TRBJ1-1; D remains ambiguous. The CDR3 runs 11 residues. V was clipped by 0 bases and J by 8 bases, with 7 bases between them. Germline CDR1 GTSNPN, CDR2 SVGIG (reference sequence). For the CDR3, the DNA is TGTGCCTGGAGTGTATCGGAGGAAGCTTTCTTT. Translated, it gives CAWSVSEEAFF.